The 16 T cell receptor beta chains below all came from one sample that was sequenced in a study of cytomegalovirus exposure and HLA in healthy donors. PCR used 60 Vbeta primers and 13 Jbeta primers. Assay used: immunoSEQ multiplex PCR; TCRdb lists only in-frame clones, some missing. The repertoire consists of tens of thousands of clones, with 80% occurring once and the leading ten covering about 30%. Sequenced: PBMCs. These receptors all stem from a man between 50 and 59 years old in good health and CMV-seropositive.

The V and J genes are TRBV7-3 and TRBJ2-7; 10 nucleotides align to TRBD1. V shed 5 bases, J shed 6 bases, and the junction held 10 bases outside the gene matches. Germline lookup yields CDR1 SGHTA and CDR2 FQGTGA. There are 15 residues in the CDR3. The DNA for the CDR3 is TGTGCCAGCAGCCAGGGAGTGACAGGGGGCTCCGAGCAGTACTTC. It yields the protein CASSQGVTGGSEQYF. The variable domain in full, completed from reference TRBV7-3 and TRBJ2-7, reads GAGVSQTPSNKVTEKGKYVELRCDPISGHTALYWYRQSLGQGPEFLIYFQGTGAADDSGLPNDRFFAVRPEGSVSTLKIQRTERGDSAVYLCASSQGVTGGSEQYFGPGTRLTVT.

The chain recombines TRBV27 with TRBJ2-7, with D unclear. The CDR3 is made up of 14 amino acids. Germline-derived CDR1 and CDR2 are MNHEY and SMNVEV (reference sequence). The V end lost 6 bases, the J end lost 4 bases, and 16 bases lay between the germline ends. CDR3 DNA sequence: TGTGCCAGCAGCCCAGGCCTGGCCCCTTACGAGCAGTACTTC. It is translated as CASSPGLAPYEQYF.

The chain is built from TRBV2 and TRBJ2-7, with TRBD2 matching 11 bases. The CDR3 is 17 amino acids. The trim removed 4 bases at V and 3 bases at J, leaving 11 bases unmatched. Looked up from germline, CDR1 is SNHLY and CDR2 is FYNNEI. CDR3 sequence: CASSGGRLAGYSYEQYF. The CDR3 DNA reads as TGTGCCAGCAGTGGGGGGAGACTAGCGGGATATAGCTACGAGCAGTACTTC.

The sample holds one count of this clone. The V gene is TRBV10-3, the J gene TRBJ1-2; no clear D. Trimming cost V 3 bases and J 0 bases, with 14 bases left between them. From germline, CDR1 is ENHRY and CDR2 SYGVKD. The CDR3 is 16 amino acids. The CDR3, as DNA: TGTGCCATCAGTGACCCCGCGGGTCCCCCTAACTATGGCTACACCTTC. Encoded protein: CAISDPAGPPNYGYTF.

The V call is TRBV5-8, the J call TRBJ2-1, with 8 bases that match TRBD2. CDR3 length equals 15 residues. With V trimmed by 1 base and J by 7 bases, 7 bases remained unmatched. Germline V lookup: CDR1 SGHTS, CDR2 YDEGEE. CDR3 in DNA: TGTGCCAGCAGCTTGCTAGCGGGTTTTGGTAATGAGCAGTTCTTC. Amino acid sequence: CASSLLAGFGNEQFF.

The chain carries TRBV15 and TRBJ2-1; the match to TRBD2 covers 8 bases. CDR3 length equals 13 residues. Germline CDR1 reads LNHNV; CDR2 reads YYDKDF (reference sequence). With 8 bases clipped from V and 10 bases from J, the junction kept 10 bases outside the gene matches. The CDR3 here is CATRGTRIDEQFF. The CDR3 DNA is TGTGCCACCCGAGGGACTAGAATAGACGAGCAGTTCTTC.

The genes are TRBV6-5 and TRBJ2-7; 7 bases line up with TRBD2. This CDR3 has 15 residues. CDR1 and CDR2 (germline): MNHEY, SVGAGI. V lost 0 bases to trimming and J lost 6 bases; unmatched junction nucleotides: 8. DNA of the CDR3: TGTGCCAGCAGTTACTCCGGGACTATAATCGCCGAGCAGTACTTC. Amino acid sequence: CASSYSGTIIAEQYF.

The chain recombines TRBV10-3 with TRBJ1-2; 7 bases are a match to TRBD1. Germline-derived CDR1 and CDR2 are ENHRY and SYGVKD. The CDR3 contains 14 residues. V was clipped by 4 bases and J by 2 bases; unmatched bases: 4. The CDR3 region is CAISADRANYGYTF. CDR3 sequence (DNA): TGTGCCATCAGTGCAGACAGGGCAAACTATGGCTACACCTTC.

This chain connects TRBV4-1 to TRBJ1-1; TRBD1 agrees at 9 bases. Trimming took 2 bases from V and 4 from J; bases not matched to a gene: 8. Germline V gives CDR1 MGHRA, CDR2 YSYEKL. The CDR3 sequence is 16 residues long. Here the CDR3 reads CASSQRPGTGSTEAFF. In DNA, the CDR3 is TGCGCCAGCAGCCAAAGGCCGGGGACAGGGTCCACTGAAGCTTTCTTT.

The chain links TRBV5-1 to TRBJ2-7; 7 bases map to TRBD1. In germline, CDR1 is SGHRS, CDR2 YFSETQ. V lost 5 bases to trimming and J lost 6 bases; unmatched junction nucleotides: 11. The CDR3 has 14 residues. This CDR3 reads CASSPTGSRGEQYF. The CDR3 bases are TGCGCCAGCAGTCCGACAGGGTCAAGAGGCGAGCAGTACTTC.

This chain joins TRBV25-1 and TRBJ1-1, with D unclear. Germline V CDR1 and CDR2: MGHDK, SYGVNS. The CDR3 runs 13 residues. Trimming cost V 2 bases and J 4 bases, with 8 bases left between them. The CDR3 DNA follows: TGTGCCAGCAGTGAAGCGGGCCTCACTGAAGCTTTCTTT. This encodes CASSEAGLTEAFF. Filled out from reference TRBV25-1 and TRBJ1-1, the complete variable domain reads EADIYQTPRYLVIGTGKKITLECSQTMGHDKMYWYQQDPGMELHLIHYSYGVNSTEKGDLSSESTVSRIRTEHFPLTLESARPSHTSQYLCASSEAGLTEAFFGQGTRLTVV.

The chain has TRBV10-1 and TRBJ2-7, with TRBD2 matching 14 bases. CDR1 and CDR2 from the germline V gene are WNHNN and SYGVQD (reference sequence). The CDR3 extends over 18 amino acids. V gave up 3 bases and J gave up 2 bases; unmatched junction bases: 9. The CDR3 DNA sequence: TGCGCCAGCAGTGACCCGGGACTAGCGGGAGCCCCGACCTACGAGCAGTACTTC. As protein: CASSDPGLAGAPTYEQYF.

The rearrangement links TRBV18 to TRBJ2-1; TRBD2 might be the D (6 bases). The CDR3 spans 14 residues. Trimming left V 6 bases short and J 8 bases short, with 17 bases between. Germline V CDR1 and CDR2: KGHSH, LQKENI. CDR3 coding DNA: TGTGCCAGCTCTATCAGAGACGGGGGACATGAGCAGTTCTTC. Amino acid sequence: CASSIRDGGHEQFF.

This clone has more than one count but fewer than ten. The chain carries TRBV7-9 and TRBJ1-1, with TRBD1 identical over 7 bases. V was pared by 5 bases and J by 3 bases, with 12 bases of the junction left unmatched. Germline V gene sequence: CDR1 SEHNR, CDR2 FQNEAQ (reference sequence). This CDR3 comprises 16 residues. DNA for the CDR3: TGTGCCAGCAGCCCGACAGGGAGCGGATTGGACACTGAAGCTTTCTTT. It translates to CASSPTGSGLDTEAFF. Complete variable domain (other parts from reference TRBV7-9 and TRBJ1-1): DTGVSQNPRHKITKRGQNVTFRCDPISEHNRLYWYRQTLGQGPEFLTYFQNEAQLEKSRLLSDRFSAERPKGSFSTLEIQRTEQGDSAMYLCASSPTGSGLDTEAFFGQGTRLTVV.

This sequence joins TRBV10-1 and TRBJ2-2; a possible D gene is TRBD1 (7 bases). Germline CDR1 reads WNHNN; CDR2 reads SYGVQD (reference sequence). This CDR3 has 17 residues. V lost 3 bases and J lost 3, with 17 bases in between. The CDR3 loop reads CASSDPRRGQDTGELFF. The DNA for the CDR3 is TGCGCCAGCAGTGATCCGAGGAGGGGGCAGGACACCGGGGAGCTGTTTTTT.

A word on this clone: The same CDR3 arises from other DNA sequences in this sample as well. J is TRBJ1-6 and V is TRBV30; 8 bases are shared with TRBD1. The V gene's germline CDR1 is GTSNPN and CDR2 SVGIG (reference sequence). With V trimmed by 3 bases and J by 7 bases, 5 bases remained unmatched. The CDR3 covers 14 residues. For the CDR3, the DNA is TGTGCCTGGAGCGTCGACAGGGGAAATTCACCCCTCCACTTT. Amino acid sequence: CAWSVDRGNSPLHF.